These 21 T cell receptor beta chains were sequenced from one sample in a study of T cell responses to AZD1222 COVID-19 vaccine. Libraries were prepared by immunoSEQ multiplex PCR; TCRdb keeps only in-frame clonotypes and omits some of them. The repertoire has approximately 70,000 clones, about 80% of them found once; the top ten carry around 15%. Source: peripheral blood, taken 28 days after the second AZD1222 dose. The receptor set was obtained from an adult who received the AZD1222 COVID-19 vaccine.

The chain's CDR3 is CASSLLSTSGGFYEQYF. The CDR3 DNA is TGCGCCAGCAGCCTACTTTCGACTAGCGGAGGCTTTTACGAGCAGTACTTC. The chain is built from TRBV4-1 and TRBJ2-7, with 9 bases lining up with TRBD2. The J segment lost 4 bases and the V segment lost 4 bases, leaving 14 bases of the junction unmatched. The CDR3 totals 17 residues. Per the germline V gene, CDR1 is MGHRA and CDR2 is YSYEKL.

V is TRBV10-2 and J is TRBJ2-5; D may be TRBD2 (6 bases). Trimming took off 3 bases at V and 4 bases at J, with 9 bases between the two ends. Germline CDR1 is WSHSY and CDR2 is SAAADI. The CDR3 extends over 13 amino acids. CDR3 DNA sequence: TGCGCCAGCAGTGATTGGAGGGGAGAGACCCAGTACTTC. Protein: CASSDWRGETQYF.

This rearrangement joins TRBV15 to TRBJ1-4, with TRBD1 matching 7 bases. Germline CDR1 is LNHNV and CDR2 is YYDKDF (reference sequence). The CDR3 runs to 19 residues. The V segment lost 3 bases and the J segment 8 bases; nucleotides outside the gene matches: 21. The CDR3 DNA is TGTGCCACCAGCAGGGCTATCGGGACAGTCGGAGGCGGAGACGAAAAACTGTTTTTT. It specifies CATSRAIGTVGGGDEKLFF.

The V and J genes are TRBV2 and TRBJ1-1, with TRBD1 identical over 7 bases. Germline trimming cut 6 bases from V and 5 bases from J; bases unmatched to any gene: 9. This CDR3 comprises 14 residues. Looked up from germline, CDR1 is SNHLY and CDR2 is FYNNEI. The DNA for the CDR3 is TGTGCCAGCAGAACCTCACAGGGGATGACTGAAGCTTTCTTT. Its translation: CASRTSQGMTEAFF.

The chain carries TRBV28 and TRBJ2-2; 8 bases line up with TRBD1. The length of the CDR3 is 14 residues. Germline CDR1 and CDR2: MDHEN and SYDVKM. V was pared by 6 bases and J by 6 bases, with 6 bases of the junction left unmatched. CDR3 residues: CASRTQGVAGELFF. Written as DNA, the CDR3 is TGTGCCAGCAGGACACAGGGGGTGGCCGGGGAGCTGTTTTTT.

This chain joins TRBV2 and TRBJ1-4, with 8 positions matching TRBD1. Trimming removed 5 bases from V and 0 bases from J; junction bases left unmatched: 11. The length of the CDR3 is 18 residues. The germline V gene has CDR1 SNHLY and CDR2 FYNNEI. The CDR3 is CASSITGTGFSTNEKLFF. The CDR3 bases are TGTGCCAGCAGTATTACCGGGACAGGCTTTTCAACTAATGAAAAACTGTTTTTT.

The chain employs TRBV3-1 (or the pseudogene TRBV3-2) and TRBJ2-7; D is uncertain. V lost 0 bases and J lost 4, with 4 bases in between. CDR1 is LGHDT, CDR2 YNNKEL, per germline (reference sequence). The CDR3 covers 12 residues. CDR3 protein: CASSQDIYEQYF. CDR3 coding DNA: TGTGCCAGCAGCCAAGATATTTACGAGCAGTACTTC.

A few counts support this clone. The genes are TRBV7-9 and TRBJ2-1, with D perhaps given as TRBD1 or TRBD2 (5 bases each). In germline, CDR1 is SEHNR, CDR2 FQNEAQ (reference sequence). V dropped 7 bases and J dropped 8 bases, with 21 bases sitting between them. The CDR3 length is 15 residues. This chain's CDR3 is CASTTGTSLQHEQFF. CDR3 sequence (DNA): TGTGCCAGCACCACCGGGACCTCCTTACAGCATGAGCAGTTCTTC. The entire variable domain, with the rest obtained from reference TRBV7-9 and TRBJ2-1, is as follows: DTGVSQNPRHKITKRGQNVTFRCDPISEHNRLYWYRQTLGQGPEFLTYFQNEAQLEKSRLLSDRFSAERPKGSFSTLEIQRTEQGDSAMYLCASTTGTSLQHEQFFGPGTRLTVL.

This chain links TRBV5-4 with TRBJ2-2; D gene uncertain. V lost 0 bases to trimming and J lost 6 bases, with 3 bases between them. The CDR3 totals 12 residues. Germline V gene data show CDR1 as SGHNT and CDR2 as YYREEE (reference sequence). Written as DNA, the CDR3 is TGTGCCAGCAGCTTGGAAGCCGGGGAGCTGTTTTTT. This encodes CASSLEAGELFF.

This clone came up once. The rearrangement links TRBV9 to TRBJ1-3, with D possibly TRBD1 on 5 matching bases. This CDR3 has 15 amino acids. CDR1 is SGDLS and CDR2 is YYNGEE in the germline V gene. V lost 3 bases, J lost 0 bases, and 10 bases lay in between. CDR3 sequence (DNA): TGTGCCAGCAGCGCGGGGACGCTCTCTGGAAACACCATATATTTT. Translating gives CASSAGTLSGNTIYF.

The CDR3 nucleotides read TGTGCCAGCAGCGTAGATGGACAGAGTAAAAACATTCAGTACTTC. It yields the protein CASSVDGQSKNIQYF. The J gene is TRBJ2-4, the V gene TRBV9, with D perhaps matching TRBD1 (6 bases). The V and J ends lost 0 bases and 4 bases respectively, with 11 bases between them. From germline, CDR1 is SGDLS and CDR2 YYNGEE. The CDR3 runs to 15 residues.

This rearrangement joins TRBV19 to TRBJ1-2, with D possibly being TRBD1 (6 bases). V lost 5 bases and J 3 bases, leaving 16 bases between the germline ends. The CDR3 runs to 15 residues. Germline V gives CDR1 LNHDA, CDR2 SQIVND (reference sequence). Here the CDR3 reads CASSQIRQAYYGYTF. The CDR3 coding sequence is TGTGCCAGTAGTCAAATTAGACAGGCCTACTATGGCTACACCTTC.

V is TRBV5-1 and J is TRBJ2-6; D gene unclear. The CDR3 loop spans 11 amino acids. Trimming removed 0 bases at V and 13 bases at J, with 5 bases between. Looked up from germline, CDR1 is SGHRS and CDR2 is YFSETQ. In DNA form, the CDR3 reads TGCGCCAGCAGCTTGGACCGTGTCCTGACTTTC. Protein: CASSLDRVLTF.

The chain combines TRBV19 with TRBJ1-5; D is undetermined. The V gene's germline CDR1 is LNHDA and CDR2 SQIVND (reference sequence). The CDR3 length is 14 residues. Deletions cut 5 bases from V and 2 bases from J, with 10 bases between. The CDR3 sequence: CASSDRRGNQPQHF. CDR3 sequence (DNA): TGTGCCAGTAGTGACCGTCGAGGCAATCAGCCCCAGCATTTT.

The V call is TRBV6-1, the J call TRBJ1-1; unclear D gene. This CDR3 region has 14 residues. Germline assignment: CDR1 MNHNS and CDR2 SASEGT. V lost 2 bases and J 4 bases, leaving 11 bases between the germline ends. For the CDR3, the DNA is TGTGCCAGCAGTGAATATTACAGCATCACTGAAGCTTTCTTT. Its protein is CASSEYYSITEAFF.

This clone appeared once. The rearrangement joins TRBV7-9 to TRBJ2-1, with D unresolved. This CDR3 comprises 15 residues. Per germline, CDR1 SEHNR and CDR2 FQNEAQ (reference sequence). V was pared by 2 bases and J by 0 bases, with 8 bases between. The CDR3 nucleotides read TGTGCCAGCAGCTTAACGGTCAGCTCCTACAATGAGCAGTTCTTC. This codes for CASSLTVSSYNEQFF.

A few counts support this clone. This chain joins TRBV30 and TRBJ2-7, with D tentatively TRBD1 (5 bases). The CDR3 has 13 amino acids. V was cut by 5 bases and J by 3 bases, with 14 bases left in between. Germline V gene sequence: CDR1 GTSNPN, CDR2 SVGIG (reference sequence). The CDR3 here is CAWDGTGRYEQYF. In nucleotides, the CDR3 is TGTGCCTGGGACGGTACAGGACGCTACGAGCAGTACTTC.

This sequence joins TRBV14 and TRBJ1-6; 7 bases map to TRBD1. Germline loops: CDR1 SGHDN, CDR2 FVKESK. This CDR3 spans 15 amino acids. V shed 2 bases and J 10 bases; nucleotides not matched to a gene: 8. In DNA form, the CDR3 reads TGTGCCAGCAGCCAATTTACAGGGGTGGGGTCACCCCTCCACTTT. Translating gives CASSQFTGVGSPLHF.

The chain employs TRBV19 and TRBJ1-2; the D is unclear. This CDR3 has 10 amino acids. Trimming pared 6 bases from V and 7 bases from J, leaving 6 bases between. CDR1 LNHDA and CDR2 SQIVND come from the germline V gene (reference sequence). The CDR3 region has the DNA TGTGCCAGTAGCCGCGGTGGCTACACCTTC. Protein sequence: CASSRGGYTF.

This clone has just a few counts. V gene TRBV6-1 combines with J gene TRBJ1-2; D uncertain. The germline V gene has CDR1 MNHNS and CDR2 SASEGT. V lost 1 base, J lost 4 bases, and 4 bases lay in between. The CDR3 contains 12 residues. The CDR3: CASSEGFYGYTF. CDR3 DNA sequence: TGTGCCAGCAGTGAAGGCTTCTATGGCTACACCTTC.

The V gene is TRBV9, the J gene TRBJ1-4; D remains unclear. The CDR3 contains 17 residues. Between the trimmed V and J ends, which lost 4 bases and 0 bases, there was a span of 16 bases. The germline CDR1 and CDR2 sequences are SGDLS and YYNGEE. The CDR3 sequence: CASSSTPVGPTNEKLFF. The CDR3 region has the DNA TGTGCCAGCAGCTCGACGCCGGTGGGTCCAACTAATGAAAAACTGTTTTTT.